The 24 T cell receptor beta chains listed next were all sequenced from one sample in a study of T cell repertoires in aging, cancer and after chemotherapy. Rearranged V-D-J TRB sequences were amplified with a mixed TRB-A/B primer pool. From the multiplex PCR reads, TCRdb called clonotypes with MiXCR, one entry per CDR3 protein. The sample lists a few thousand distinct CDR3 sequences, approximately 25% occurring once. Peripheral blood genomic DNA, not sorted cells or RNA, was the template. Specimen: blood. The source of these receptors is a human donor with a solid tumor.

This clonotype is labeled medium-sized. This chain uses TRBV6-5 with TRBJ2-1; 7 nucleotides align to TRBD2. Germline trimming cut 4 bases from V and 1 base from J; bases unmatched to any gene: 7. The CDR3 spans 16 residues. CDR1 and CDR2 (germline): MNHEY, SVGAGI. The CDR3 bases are TGTGCCAGCAGTTCCCCCCGGGGGGAATCCTACAATGAGCAGTTCTTC. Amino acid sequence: CASSSPRGESYNEQFF.

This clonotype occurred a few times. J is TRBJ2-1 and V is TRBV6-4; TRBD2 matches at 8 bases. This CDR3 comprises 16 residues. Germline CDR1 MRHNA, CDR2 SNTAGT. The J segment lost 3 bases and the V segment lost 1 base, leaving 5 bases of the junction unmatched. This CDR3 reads CASSDFPGGNYNEQFF. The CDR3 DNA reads TGTGCCAGCAGTGACTTTCCGGGGGGGAACTACAATGAGCAGTTCTTC.

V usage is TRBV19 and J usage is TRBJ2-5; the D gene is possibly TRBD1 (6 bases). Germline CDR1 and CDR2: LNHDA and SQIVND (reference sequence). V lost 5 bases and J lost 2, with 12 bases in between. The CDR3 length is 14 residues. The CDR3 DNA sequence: TGTGCCAGTAGTGGCCTACAGGGTCAAGAGACCCAGTACTTC. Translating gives CASSGLQGQETQYF.

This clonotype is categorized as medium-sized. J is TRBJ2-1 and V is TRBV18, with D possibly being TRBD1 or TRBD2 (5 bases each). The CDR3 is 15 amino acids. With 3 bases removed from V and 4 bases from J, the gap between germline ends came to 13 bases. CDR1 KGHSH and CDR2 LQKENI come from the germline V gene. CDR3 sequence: CASSPNQGAYNEQFF. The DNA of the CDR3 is TGTGCCAGCTCACCGAACCAGGGAGCATACAATGAGCAGTTCTTC.

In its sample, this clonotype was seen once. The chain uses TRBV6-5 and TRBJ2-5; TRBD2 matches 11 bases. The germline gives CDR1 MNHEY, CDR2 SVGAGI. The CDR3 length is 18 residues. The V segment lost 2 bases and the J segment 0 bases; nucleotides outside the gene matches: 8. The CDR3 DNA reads TGTGCCAGCAGTTACAGGGCTAGCGGGGGGACTTACCAAGAGACCCAGTACTTC. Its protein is CASSYRASGGTYQETQYF.

This CDR3 reads CASSQIGQDHYGYTF. The CDR3 bases are TGTGCCAGCAGTCAGATTGGACAGGATCACTATGGCTACACCTTC. The chain carries TRBV6-5 and TRBJ1-2, with 7 bases identical to TRBD1. V lost 5 bases and J lost 3; bases outside the gene matches: 9. CDR1 is MNHEY and CDR2 is SVGAGI in the germline V gene. The CDR3 is made up of 15 amino acids.

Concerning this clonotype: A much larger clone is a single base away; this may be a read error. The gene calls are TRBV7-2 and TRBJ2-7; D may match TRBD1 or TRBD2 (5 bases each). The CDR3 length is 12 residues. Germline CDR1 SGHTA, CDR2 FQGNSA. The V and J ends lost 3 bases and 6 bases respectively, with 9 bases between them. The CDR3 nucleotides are TGTGCCAGCAGCTTGGGGGTCCCCGAGCAGTACTTC. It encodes CASSLGVPEQYF.

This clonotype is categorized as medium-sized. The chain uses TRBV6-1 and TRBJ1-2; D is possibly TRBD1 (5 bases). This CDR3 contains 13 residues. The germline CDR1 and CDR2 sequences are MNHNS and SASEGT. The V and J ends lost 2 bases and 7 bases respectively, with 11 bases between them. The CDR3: CASSEKGTRGYTF. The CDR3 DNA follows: TGTGCCAGCAGTGAAAAGGGGACGCGTGGCTACACCTTC.

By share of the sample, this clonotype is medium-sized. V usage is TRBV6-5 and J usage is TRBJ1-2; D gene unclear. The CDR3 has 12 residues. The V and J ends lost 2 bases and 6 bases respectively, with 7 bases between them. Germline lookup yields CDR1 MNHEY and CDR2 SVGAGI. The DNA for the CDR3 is TGTGCCAGCAGTTACGACGGCGATGGCTACACCTTC. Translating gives CASSYDGDGYTF.

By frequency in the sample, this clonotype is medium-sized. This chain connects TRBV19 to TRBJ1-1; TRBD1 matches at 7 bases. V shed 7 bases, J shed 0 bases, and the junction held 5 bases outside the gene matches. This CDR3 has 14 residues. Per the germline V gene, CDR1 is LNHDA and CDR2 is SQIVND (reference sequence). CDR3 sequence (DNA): TGTGCCAGTAAGAGGGACAGTATGAACACTGAAGCTTTCTTT. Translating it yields CASKRDSMNTEAFF.

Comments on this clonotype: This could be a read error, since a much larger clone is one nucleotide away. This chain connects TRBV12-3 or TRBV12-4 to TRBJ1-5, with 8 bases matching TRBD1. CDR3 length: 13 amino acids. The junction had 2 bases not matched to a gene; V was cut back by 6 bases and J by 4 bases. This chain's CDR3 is CASSGTGNQPQHF. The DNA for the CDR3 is TGTGCCAGCAGCGGGACAGGAAATCAGCCCCAGCATTTT.

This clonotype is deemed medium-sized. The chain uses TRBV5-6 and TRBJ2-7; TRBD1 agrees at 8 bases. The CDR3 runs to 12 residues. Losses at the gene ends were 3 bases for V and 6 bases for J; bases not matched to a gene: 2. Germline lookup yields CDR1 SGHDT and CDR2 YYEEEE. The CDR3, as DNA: TGTGCCAGCAGCTCTGGACAGGGCGAGCAGTACTTC. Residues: CASSSGQGEQYF. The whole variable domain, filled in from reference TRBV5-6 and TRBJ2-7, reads DAGVTQSPTHLIKTRGQQVTLRCSPKSGHDTVSWYQQALGQGPQFIFQYYEEEERQRGNFPDRFSGHQFPNYSSELNVNALLLGDSALYLCASSSGQGEQYFGPGTRLTVT.

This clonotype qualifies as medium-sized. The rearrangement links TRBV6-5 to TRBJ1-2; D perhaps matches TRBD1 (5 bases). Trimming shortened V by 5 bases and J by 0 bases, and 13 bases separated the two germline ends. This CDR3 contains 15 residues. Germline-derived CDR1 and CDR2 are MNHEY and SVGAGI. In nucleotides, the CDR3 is TGTGCCAGCAGTCCTACAGGTGCTACTAACTATGGCTACACCTTC. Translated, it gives CASSPTGATNYGYTF.

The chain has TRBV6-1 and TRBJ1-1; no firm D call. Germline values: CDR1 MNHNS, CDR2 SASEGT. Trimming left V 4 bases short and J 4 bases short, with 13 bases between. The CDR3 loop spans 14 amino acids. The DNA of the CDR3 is TGTGCCAGCAGTGTACAGAGGGCTTTCACTGAAGCTTTCTTT. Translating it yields CASSVQRAFTEAFF.

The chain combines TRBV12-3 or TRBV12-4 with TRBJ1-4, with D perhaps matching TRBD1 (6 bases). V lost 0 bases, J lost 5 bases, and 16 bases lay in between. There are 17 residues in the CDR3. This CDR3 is CASSLARLWGPNEKLFF. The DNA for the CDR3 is TGTGCCAGCAGTTTAGCCCGGTTATGGGGGCCCAATGAAAAACTGTTTTTT.

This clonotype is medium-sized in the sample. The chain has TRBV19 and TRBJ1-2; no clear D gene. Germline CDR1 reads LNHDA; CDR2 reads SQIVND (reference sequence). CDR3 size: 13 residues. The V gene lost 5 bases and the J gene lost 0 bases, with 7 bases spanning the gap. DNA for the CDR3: TGTGCCAGTAGTTTGGCAGCTAACTATGGCTACACCTTC. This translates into CASSLAANYGYTF.

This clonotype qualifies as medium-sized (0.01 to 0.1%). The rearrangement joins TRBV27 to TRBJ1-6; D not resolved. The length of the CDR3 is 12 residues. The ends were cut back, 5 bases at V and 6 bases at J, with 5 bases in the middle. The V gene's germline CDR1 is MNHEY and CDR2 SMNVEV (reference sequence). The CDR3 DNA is TGTGCCAGCAGTGAACTTAATTCACCCCTCCACTTT. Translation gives CASSELNSPLHF.

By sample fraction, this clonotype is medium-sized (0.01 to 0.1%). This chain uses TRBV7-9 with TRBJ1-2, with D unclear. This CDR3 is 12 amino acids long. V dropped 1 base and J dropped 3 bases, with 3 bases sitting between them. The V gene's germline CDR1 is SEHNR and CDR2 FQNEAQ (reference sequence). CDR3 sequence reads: CASSLGYYGYTF. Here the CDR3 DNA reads TGTGCCAGCAGCTTAGGGTACTATGGCTACACCTTC.

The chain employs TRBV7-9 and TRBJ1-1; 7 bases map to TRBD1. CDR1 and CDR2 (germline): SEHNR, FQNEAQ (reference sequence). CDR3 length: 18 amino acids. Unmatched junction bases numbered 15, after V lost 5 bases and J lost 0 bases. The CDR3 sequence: CASSRQTATGYMNTEAFF. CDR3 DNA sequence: TGTGCCAGCAGCAGACAGACGGCGACAGGGTACATGAACACTGAAGCTTTCTTT.

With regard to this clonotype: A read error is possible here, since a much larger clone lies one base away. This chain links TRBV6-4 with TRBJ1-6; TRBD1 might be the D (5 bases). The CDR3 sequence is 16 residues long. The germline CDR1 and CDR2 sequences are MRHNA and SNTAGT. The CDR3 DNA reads TGTGCCAGCAGCGGCTTCCGGGACGGCTATAATTCATCCCTCCACTTT. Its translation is CASSGFRDGYNSSLHF.

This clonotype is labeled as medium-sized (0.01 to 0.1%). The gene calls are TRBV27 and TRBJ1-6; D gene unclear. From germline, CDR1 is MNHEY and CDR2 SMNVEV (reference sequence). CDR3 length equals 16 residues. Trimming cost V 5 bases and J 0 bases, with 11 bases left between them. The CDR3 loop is CASSTNKISYNSPLHF. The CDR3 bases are TGTGCCAGCAGTACAAACAAGATCTCCTATAATTCACCCCTCCACTTT.

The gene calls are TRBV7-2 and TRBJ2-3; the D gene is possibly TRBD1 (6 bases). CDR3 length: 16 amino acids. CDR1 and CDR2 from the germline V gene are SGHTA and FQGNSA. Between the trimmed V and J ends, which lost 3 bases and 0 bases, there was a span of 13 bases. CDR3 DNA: TGTGCCAGCAGCTTGGGAGACAGGTTAAGCACAGATACGCAGTATTTT. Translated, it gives CASSLGDRLSTDTQYF.

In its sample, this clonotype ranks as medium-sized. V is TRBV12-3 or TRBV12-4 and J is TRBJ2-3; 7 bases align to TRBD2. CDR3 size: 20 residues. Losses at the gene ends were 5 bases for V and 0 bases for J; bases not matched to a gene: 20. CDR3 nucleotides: TGTGCCAGCAGTGCCACCGGGGGGATTATCTCATCCTTTAGCACAGATACGCAGTATTTT. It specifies CASSATGGIISSFSTDTQYF.

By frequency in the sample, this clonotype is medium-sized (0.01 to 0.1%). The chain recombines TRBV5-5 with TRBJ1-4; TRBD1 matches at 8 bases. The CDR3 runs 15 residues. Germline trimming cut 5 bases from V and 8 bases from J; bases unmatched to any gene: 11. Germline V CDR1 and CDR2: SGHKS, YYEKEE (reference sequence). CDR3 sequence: CASSYLGTGSEKLFF. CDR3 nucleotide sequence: TGTGCCAGCAGTTACTTAGGGACAGGAAGCGAAAAACTGTTTTTT.